This T cell receptor (beta chain) is from a study of blood T cell repertoires in COVID-19. One Seattle source followed patients from active infection through their disease course. V was trimmed by 0 bases and J by 0 bases, leaving 6 bases between them. This CDR3 comprises 15 residues. Looked up from germline, CDR1 is SNHLY and CDR2 is FYNNEI. Source study methods: Amplifying reference gene primers gave estimates of nucleated cell counts. Only in-frame clones appear in the TCRdb table, and some are missing; sequencing was by immunoSEQ multiplex PCR. D and trimming were read from the DNA, whereas the V and J calls and clone size are those reported in that table. The sample holds roughly 240,000 clones, roughly 85% seen once. Comment on this clone: The same CDR3 can be traced to other DNA sequences in this sample.

V gene TRBV2 combines with J gene TRBJ1-5; D ambiguous. This TCR was sampled from a middle-aged man with COVID-19, enrolled during active disease. Source material: peripheral blood. The CDR3 sequence: CASSEARGSNQPQHF. The CDR3 DNA sequence: TGTGCCAGCAGTGAAGCGCGAGGTAGCAATCAGCCCCAGCATTTT. The full variable domain, with the rest looked up from reference TRBV2 and TRBJ1-5, is EPEVTQTPSHQVTQMGQEVILRCVPISNHLYFYWYRQILGQKVEFLVSFYNNEISEKSEIFDDQFSVERPDGSNFTLKIRSTKLEDSAMYFCASSEARGSNQPQHFGDGTRLSIL.